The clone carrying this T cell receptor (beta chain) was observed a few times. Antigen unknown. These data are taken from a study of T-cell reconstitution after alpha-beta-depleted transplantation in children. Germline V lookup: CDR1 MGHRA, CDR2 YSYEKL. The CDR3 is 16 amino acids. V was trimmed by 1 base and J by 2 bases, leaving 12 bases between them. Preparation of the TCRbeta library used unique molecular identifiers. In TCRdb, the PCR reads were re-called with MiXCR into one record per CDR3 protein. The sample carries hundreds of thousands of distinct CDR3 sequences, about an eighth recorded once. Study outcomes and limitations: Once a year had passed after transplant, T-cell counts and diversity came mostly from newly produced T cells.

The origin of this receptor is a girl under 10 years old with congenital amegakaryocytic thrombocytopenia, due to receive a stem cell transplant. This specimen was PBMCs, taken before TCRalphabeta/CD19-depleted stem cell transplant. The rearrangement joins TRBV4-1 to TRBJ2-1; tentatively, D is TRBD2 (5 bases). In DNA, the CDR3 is TGCGCCAGCAGCCAAGCGGGGAAGCGGACCTACAATGAGCAGTTCTTC. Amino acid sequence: CASSQAGKRTYNEQFF.